The next 12 T cell receptor beta chains were all read from a single sample in a study of shared clonotypes between healthy human individuals. Data came from immunoSEQ multiplex PCR; TCRdb stores just in-frame clones and leaves some out. This sample has 2,100,000 or so clones; around 95% occur once, and the top ten carry roughly 0.13%. The sequencing input was naive CD4+ T cells sorted from blood. Subset specified: CD45RA+ positively selected. Receptors were obtained from a young man in good health.

About this clone itself: Other DNA variants within this sample encode the same CDR3. This chain uses TRBV18 with TRBJ2-5; D is ambiguous. CDR1 is KGHSH and CDR2 is LQKENI in the germline V gene. This CDR3 contains 13 residues. V lost 6 bases to trimming and J lost 1 base, with 9 bases between them. CDR3 sequence reads: CASSPNGQETQYF. In nucleotides, the CDR3 is TGTGCCAGCTCCCCCAACGGCCAAGAGACCCAGTACTTC.

The chain has TRBV27 and TRBJ2-1, with D hard to call. CDR1 is MNHEY, CDR2 SMNVEV, per germline (reference sequence). The V gene lost 3 bases and the J gene lost 9 bases, with 18 bases spanning the gap. The CDR3 extends over 15 amino acids. CDR3 nucleotide sequence: TGTGCCAGCAGTTTCACCGGCCCAGTGTCTCCTGAGCAGTTCTTC. Protein sequence: CASSFTGPVSPEQFF.

This chain connects TRBV19 to TRBJ2-7; 8 bases line up with TRBD1. The germline gives CDR1 LNHDA, CDR2 SQIVND (reference sequence). The CDR3 totals 15 residues. The V segment lost 2 bases and the J segment 3 bases; nucleotides outside the gene matches: 6. The CDR3 loop reads CASSISTGANYEQYF. The DNA of the CDR3 is TGTGCCAGTAGTATATCGACAGGGGCAAACTACGAGCAGTACTTC.

This chain links TRBV5-1 with TRBJ1-1; D is undetermined. The V end was cut by 4 bases, the J end by 5 bases, with 15 bases between. The CDR3 contains 14 residues. The V gene's germline CDR1 is SGHRS and CDR2 YFSETQ. The CDR3 DNA reads as TGCGCCAGCAGCGTAGACACGGGAGCGACTGAAGCTTTCTTT. Translated, it gives CASSVDTGATEAFF.

The chain joins TRBV7-6 to TRBJ2-7; 8 bases align to TRBD1. V trimming: 4 bases; J trimming: 2 bases; junction bases outside the gene matches: 10. This CDR3 spans 16 amino acids. Germline lookup yields CDR1 SGHVS and CDR2 FNYEAQ. CDR3 DNA sequence: TGTGCCAGCAGCTACAAGCCGGGACAGGTTCCCTACGAGCAGTACTTC. This translates into CASSYKPGQVPYEQYF.

The chain couples TRBV7-9 to TRBJ2-2, with 8 bases fitting TRBD2. The junction had 11 bases not matched to a gene; V was cut back by 5 bases and J by 6 bases. Germline CDR1 and CDR2: SEHNR and FQNEAQ (reference sequence). This CDR3 is built from 16 residues. The CDR3 region is CASSPKSGSKAGELFF. The CDR3 DNA is TGTGCCAGCAGCCCAAAGAGCGGGAGTAAAGCCGGGGAGCTGTTTTTT.

The rearrangement links TRBV7-2 to TRBJ2-7, with 8 bases matching TRBD2. Germline V gene data show CDR1 as SGHTA and CDR2 as FQGNSA. The CDR3 covers 15 residues. The ends lost 2 bases at V and 2 bases at J; junction bases unmatched: 5. The CDR3 loop reads CASSLWGGGTYEQYF. As DNA, the CDR3 is TGTGCCAGCAGCTTATGGGGCGGGGGGACCTACGAGCAGTACTTC.

V gene TRBV4-3 combines with J gene TRBJ2-5; 11 bases map to TRBD2. Matching the DNA end better, TRBJ2-7 makes the J call doubtful. This CDR3 region has 16 residues. CDR1 is LGHNA, CDR2 YSLEER, per germline. The CDR3 DNA follows: TGCGCCAGCAGCCTTGAACTAGCGGGAGTCACCTACGAGCAGTACTTC. This gives the protein CASSLELAGVTYEQYF.

V is TRBV30 and J is TRBJ2-7; possibly TRBD2 for D (6 bases). The CDR3 runs to 12 residues. CDR1 and CDR2 from the germline V gene are GTSNPN and SVGIG (reference sequence). V lost 7 bases and J lost 6, with 16 bases in between. CDR3 residues: CAYRPSSAEQYF. Here the CDR3 DNA reads TGTGCCTATCGACCTTCTAGCGCCGAGCAGTACTTC.

The genes are TRBV13 and TRBJ2-2; tentatively, D is TRBD1 (6 bases). This CDR3 region has 16 residues. Between the trimmed V and J ends, which lost 4 bases and 0 bases, there was a span of 12 bases. Germline loops: CDR1 PRHDT, CDR2 FYEKMQ (reference sequence). CDR3 DNA: TGTGCCAGCAGCTGGCCGGGACATACGAACACCGGGGAGCTGTTTTTT. It translates to CASSWPGHTNTGELFF.

This chain connects TRBV7-2 to TRBJ1-4; no firm D call. The CDR3 spans 16 residues. The V gene's germline CDR1 is SGHTA and CDR2 FQGNSA. The V gene lost 1 base and the J gene lost 7 bases, with 16 bases spanning the gap. CDR3 protein: CASSLDYSVGREKLFF. In nucleotides, the CDR3 is TGTGCCAGCAGCTTAGATTACTCCGTTGGGCGTGAAAAACTGTTTTTT.

This clone was seen a single time. In DNA, the CDR3 is TGTGCCAGCAGCTTAGGGGACGGAGTACCCTATACGCAGTATTTT. Protein: CASSLGDGVPYTQYF. The J gene is TRBJ2-3, the V gene TRBV7-2, with D perhaps given as TRBD1 or TRBD2 (5 bases each). Germline CDR1 and CDR2: SGHTA and FQGNSA. V lost 1 base to trimming and J lost 7 bases, with 15 bases between them. The CDR3 loop spans 15 amino acids.